These T cell receptor beta chains were read from a single sample in a study of tumor and adjacent non-tumor tissue in lung cancer. MiXCR, applied by TCRdb to the multiplex PCR reads, yields one record per CDR3 protein. Of about 100,000 distinct CDR3 sequences in the sample, 60% to 80% were seen once. The sequenced sample consisted of distant non-tumor lung tissue. The receptor set was obtained from a man between 25 and 39 years old with non-small cell lung cancer. Each CDR3 is given with its conserved first and last residue. D genes are given only for firm matches. Size is omitted from some rows. Given values are once, few, many or a class for expanded clones.

D gene	V gene	J gene	clone size	CDR3 DNA	CDR3 protein
TRBD2	TRBV6-5	TRBJ2-5	.	TGTGCCACCAGTGTCGGGACTAGCGCGGGAGAGACCCAGTACTTC	CATSVGTSAGETQYF
.	TRBV20-1	TRBJ2-1	once	TGCAGTGTCACAACAGGCTCCTGCAATGAGCAGTTCTTC	CSVTTGSCNEQFF
TRBD2	TRBV10-1	TRBJ2-2	many	TGCGCCAGCAGTAGCGGGAGAGGGACCGGGGAGCTGTTTTTT	CASSSGRGTGELFF
.	TRBV4-1	TRBJ1-2	many	TGCGCCAGCAGCCAAGGTGACGGCAGAATTAACTATGGCTACACCTTC	CASSQGDGRINYGYTF
.	TRBV18	TRBJ1-2	.	TGTGGCAGCACACCCACGATGGATGGCTACACCTTC	CGSTPTMDGYTF
.	TRBV6-6	TRBJ1-6	many	TGTGCCAGCAGTGCGGGACAAACTAATTCACCCCTCCACTTT	CASSAGQTNSPLHF
.	TRBV6-5	TRBJ2-1	.	TGTGCCAGCAGTCTTATGCCCCGAACCTACAATGAGCAGTCCTTC	CASSLMPRTYNEQSF
.	TRBV6-6	TRBJ2-3	.	TGTGCTAGCAGTTACAGCGAGAGCACAGATACGCAGTATTTT	CASSYSESTDTQYF
.	TRBV6-5	TRBJ2-7	.	TGTGCCAGCAGTACAGGGCCCCCCTACGAGCAGTACTTC	CASSTGPPYEQYF
.	TRBV10-1	TRBJ2-1	many	TGCGCCAGGCACCTTCGGGAAACCTACAATGAGCAGTTCTTC	CARHLRETYNEQFF
TRBD1	TRBV6-5	TRBJ1-6	few	TGTGCCAGCAGTGGCCGGGGACAGGCGTTAAATGCACCCCTCCACTTT	CASSGRGQALNAPLHF
.	TRBV11-2	TRBJ2-5	.	TGTGCCAGCAGCTTGACGACACGGGAGACCCAGTACTTC	CASSLTTRETQYF
TRBD1	TRBV6-2/TRBV6-3	TRBJ1-1	.	TGTGCGAGCAGGACGACAGGGGAACAAGCTGAAGCTTTCTTT	CASRTTGEQAEAFF
.	TRBV24-1	TRBJ2-1	few	TGTGCCACCAGTGATCTCCAGTGTGAGCAGTTCTTC	CATSDLQCEQFF
.	TRBV29-1	TRBJ1-5	.	TGCAGCGCCCAGACAGGAGGGCAGCCTCAACATTTT	CSAQTGGQPQHF
TRBD2	TRBV6-6	TRBJ2-3	many	TGTGCCAGCAGCACTAGCGGGATCACAGATACGCAGTATTTT	CASSTSGITDTQYF
.	TRBV20-1	TRBJ2-7	.	TGTAGTACTCTCTTTCCACCCTCCGAGCAGTACTTC	CSTLFPPSEQYF
.	TRBV11-3	TRBJ2-4	many	TGTGCCAGCAGCTTCGGGAGCCTAATAGCCAAAAACATTCAGTACTTC	CASSFGSLIAKNIQYF
TRBD2	TRBV20-1	TRBJ2-3	.	TGCAGTGCTCCGGGACTAGCCCCAGGTACGCAGTATTTT	CSAPGLAPGTQYF
.	TRBV20-1	TRBJ2-1	.	TGCAGTGCTAGAGTACAACGGGAAGTCAATGAGCAGTTCTTC	CSARVQREVNEQFF
.	TRBV6-1	TRBJ2-1	.	TGTGCCAGCAGTGAATGGTTCAATGAGCACTTCTTC	CASSEWFNEHFF
.	TRBV6-5	TRBJ2-3	.	TGTGCCAGCCAATGTCTGGGGGGCACAGATACGCACTATTTT	CASQCLGGTDTHYF
TRBD1	TRBV2	TRBJ2-5	.	TGTGCCAGCAGAAGGGACAGGGCTGCGGAGACCCAGTACTTC	CASRRDRAAETQYF
TRBD2	TRBV6-1	TRBJ2-7	.	TGTGCCAGCACCCGAATCCGACTAGCGGACGAACAGTACTTC	CASTRIRLADEQYF
.	TRBV11-1	TRBJ2-5	.	TGTGCCAGCAGCGTTGACATGTACCAAGAGACCCAGTACTTC	CASSVDMYQETQYF
.	TRBV9	TRBJ2-7	few	TGTGCCAGCAGTGTAGCTACGGGGAACTACGAGCAGTACTTC	CASSVATGNYEQYF
TRBD1	TRBV6-5	TRBJ2-7	many	TGTGCCAGCAGACCCGGACAGGGGGCAGGTGAGCAGTACTTC	CASRPGQGAGEQYF
.	TRBV4-1	TRBJ2-2	.	TGCGTAAGCAGCCAAGAGAGTGGCGCCACCGGGGAGCTGTTTTTT	CVSSQESGATGELFF
.	TRBV20-1	TRBJ2-1	once	TGCAGTGCTAGACGGGGCCCAGGTAATGAGCAGTTCTTC	CSARRGPGNEQFF
TRBD1	TRBV24-1	TRBJ2-2	many	TGTGCCACCAGACAGGGGGCGCACACCGGGGAGCTGTTTTTT	CATRQGAHTGELFF
TRBD2	TRBV29-1	TRBJ2-2	once	TGCATCGTTGAAACTAGCGGGAGAATAACCGGAGAGCTGTTTTTT	CIVETSGRITGELFF